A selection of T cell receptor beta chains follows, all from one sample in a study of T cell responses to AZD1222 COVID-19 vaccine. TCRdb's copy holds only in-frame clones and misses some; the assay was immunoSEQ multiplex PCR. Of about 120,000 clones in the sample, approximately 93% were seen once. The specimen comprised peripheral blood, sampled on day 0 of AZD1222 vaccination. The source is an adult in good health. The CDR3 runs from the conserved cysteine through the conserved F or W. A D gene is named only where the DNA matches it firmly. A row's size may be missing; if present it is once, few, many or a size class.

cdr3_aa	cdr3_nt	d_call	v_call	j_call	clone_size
CASRDSPNEKLFF	TGTGCCAGCCGGGACAGCCCTAATGAAAAACTGTTTTTT	TRBD1	TRBV28	TRBJ1-4	-
CASSAPGRNSGNAIYF	TGCGCCAGCAGCGCACCCGGGCGGAACTCTGGAAACGCCATATATTTT	-	TRBV4-1	TRBJ1-3	-
CASSSGQGRDEQFF	TGCGCCAGCAGCTCCGGACAGGGTAGGGATGAGCAGTTCTTC	TRBD1	TRBV5-1	TRBJ2-1	once
CASSGQGDASPLHF	TGTGCCAGCAGCGGACAGGGGGACGCCTCACCCCTCCACTTT	TRBD1	TRBV11-2	TRBJ1-6	-
CASSLGQAPEAFF	TGTGCCAGCAGTTTAGGACAGGCCCCTGAAGCTTTCTTT	TRBD1	TRBV6-6	TRBJ1-1	-
CASSFLIGGGNQPQHF	TGTGCCAGCAGTTTCTTGATCGGGGGGGGCAATCAGCCCCAGCATTTT	-	TRBV28	TRBJ1-5	-
CASSYGQNNQPQHF	TGTGCCAGCAGTTATGGTCAGAACAATCAGCCCCAGCATTTT	-	TRBV6-2/TRBV6-3	TRBJ1-5	once
CASSPPSGRARETQYF	TGTGCCAGCTCACCACCGAGCGGCCGGGCGCGCGAGACCCAGTACTTC	-	TRBV18	TRBJ2-5	-
CASSASGTGIEKLFF	TGTGCCAGCAGTGCCTCCGGGACAGGGATTGAAAAACTGTTTTTT	TRBD1	TRBV25-1	TRBJ1-4	-
CASSLVVSDVNEQFF	TGTGCCAGCAGCTTAGTGGTCTCGGATGTCAATGAGCAGTTCTTC	-	TRBV7-2	TRBJ2-1	-
CASSPRTSGDEQYF	TGTGCCAGCAGCCCCCGGACTAGCGGGGACGAGCAGTACTTC	TRBD2	TRBV9	TRBJ2-7	-
CASRRQGTYGYTF	TGTGCCAGCAGAAGACAGGGGACCTATGGCTACACCTTC	TRBD1	TRBV27	TRBJ1-2	-
CASSHRKGPAEAFF	TGTGCCAGCAGCCATCGAAAAGGGCCGGCAGAAGCTTTCTTT	-	TRBV7-2	TRBJ1-1	-
CATLETGGLKKKLFF	TGCGCCACCCTTGAGACAGGGGGCTTGAAAAAAAAACTGTTTTTT	TRBD1	TRBV10-1	TRBJ1-4	-
CAWRAYRNPGSSYEQYF	TGTGCCTGGAGGGCCTATCGGAACCCGGGGAGCTCCTACGAGCAGTACTTC	-	TRBV30	TRBJ2-7	-
CAWVRGDTANTGELFF	TGTGCCTGGGTCCGGGGGGACACAGCGAACACCGGGGAGCTGTTTTTT	-	TRBV30	TRBJ2-2	-
CASSEVGQGARNEQFF	TGTGCCAGCAGTGAAGTGGGACAGGGGGCGAGGAATGAGCAGTTCTTC	TRBD1	TRBV6-1	TRBJ2-1	-
CASSFSDSQPQHF	TGTGCCAGCAGTTTCTCGGACAGCCAGCCCCAGCATTTT	-	TRBV12-3/TRBV12-4	TRBJ1-5	-